A selection of T cell receptor beta chains follows, all from one sample in a study of cytomegalovirus exposure and HLA in healthy donors. TCRdb's table, derived via immunoSEQ multiplex PCR, lists solely in-frame clones and lacks some. The data hold roughly 100,000 clones, with approximately 72% observed a single time. The sample taken for sequencing was PBMCs. These receptors were obtained from a woman aged 40-49 years in good health and CMV-seronegative. CDR3s include the opening cysteine and the closing phenylalanine or tryptophan. D genes are given only for firm matches. Not every row has a clone size; where given, it reads once, few, many or a size class.

TRBV2	few	TRBD1	TRBJ2-6	TGTGCCAGCAGTTCCTACAGGGGCCCTGGGGCCAACGTCCTGACTTTC	CASSSYRGPGANVLTF
TRBV4-1	few	NA	TRBJ2-5	TGCGCCAGCAGCCAGCTGGGCGGCCGCGGGGAGACCCAGTACTTC	CASSQLGGRGETQYF
TRBV15	NA	TRBD1	TRBJ2-3	TGTGCCACCAGCAGAGGACAGGGTAGCACAGATACGCAGTATTTT	CATSRGQGSTDTQYF
TRBV2	NA	NA	TRBJ2-2	TGTGCCTCATACCGAGGAGCCGGGGAGCTGTTTTTT	CASYRGAGELFF
TRBV30	once	TRBD1	TRBJ1-2	TGTGCCTGGGGGACAGGGGATTACACCTTC	CAWGTGDYTF
TRBV18	NA	NA	TRBJ1-2	TGTGCCAGCTCCCTCTCGGGGGGCTACTATGGCTACACCTTC	CASSLSGGYYGYTF
TRBV6-1	few	TRBD1	TRBJ1-4	TGTGCCAGTCGACAGGGAGATGAAAAACTGTTTTTT	CASRQGDEKLFF
TRBV7-9	NA	TRBD1	TRBJ1-1	TGTGCCAGCAGAAACCTTCTCAACAGGGGGGACACTGAAGCTTTCTTT	CASRNLLNRGDTEAFF
TRBV4-3	once	NA	TRBJ2-2	TGCGCCAGCAGCCAAGAGACGGGGGCGAACACCGGGGAGCTGTTTTTT	CASSQETGANTGELFF
TRBV11-3	NA	TRBD1	TRBJ2-1	TGTGCCAGCAGCTCTGACAGGGCTGTGGAGCAGCAGTTCTTC	CASSSDRAVEQQFF
TRBV29-1	NA	TRBD1	TRBJ2-2	TGCAGCGTTGAAGCCCTGACAGGGGGCCGCGACACCGGGGAGCTGTTTTTT	CSVEALTGGRDTGELFF
TRBV7-9	NA	TRBD1	TRBJ2-7	TGTTCCAGCCGGGGACAGGGATCCTACGAGCAGTACTTC	CSSRGQGSYEQYF
TRBV6-1	NA	NA	TRBJ1-4	TGTGCCAGCAGTGATCTTGGCCCCTTCGAAAAACTGTTTTTT	CASSDLGPFEKLFF
TRBV29-1	NA	TRBD2	TRBJ2-4	TGCAGCGTTGGGGGCGGGGGGGATAACATTCAGTACTTC	CSVGGGGDNIQYF
TRBV6-5	NA	NA	TRBJ2-1	TGTGCCAGCAGTTACACGCGGGTGGACGAGCAGTTCTTC	CASSYTRVDEQFF
TRBV11-2	few	TRBD1	TRBJ2-3	TGTGCCAGCAGCCAACCCCAGGGGGCTAGCACAGATACGCAGTATTTT	CASSQPQGASTDTQYF
TRBV19	NA	TRBD2	TRBJ2-7	TGTGCCAGTAGTATGGGAGGACTAGCGAACACCTACGAGCAGTACTTC	CASSMGGLANTYEQYF
TRBV7-9	NA	NA	TRBJ1-4	TGTTCCAGCAGCTTATCGACGGGAGCTAATGAAAAACTGTTTTTT	CSSSLSTGANEKLFF
TRBV18	NA	NA	TRBJ1-4	TGTGCCAGCTCACCTATCGAGGCCAAGGAGAAACTGTTTTTT	CASSPIEAKEKLFF
TRBV15	NA	TRBD1	TRBJ1-5	TGTGCCACCAGCAGAGATCGAAGGGGGCCGGGCAATCAGCCCCAGCATTTT	CATSRDRRGPGNQPQHF
TRBV7-8	NA	NA	TRBJ2-5	TGTGCCAGCAGCGAACCGGACAGCCAAGAGACCCAGTACTTC	CASSEPDSQETQYF
TRBV5-6	NA	TRBD1	TRBJ1-2	TGTGCCAGCAGCTGGGTCGACAGGGACTCGGGCTACACCTTC	CASSWVDRDSGYTF
TRBV5-1	once	NA	TRBJ1-3	TGCGCCAGCAGCTTGGACACCTCTGGAAACACCATATATTTT	CASSLDTSGNTIYF
TRBV2	NA	TRBD1	TRBJ2-3	TGTGCCAGCAGTATGACAGGGGGCACAGATACGCAGTATTTT	CASSMTGGTDTQYF
TRBV29-1	once	NA	TRBJ2-7	TGCAGCGTTGGGCGGGACTCCTACGAGCAGTACTTC	CSVGRDSYEQYF
TRBV7-8	NA	TRBD1	TRBJ2-2	TGTGCCAGCAGCTCGACGGGACAGGGGACCGGGGAGCTGTTTTTT	CASSSTGQGTGELFF
TRBV6-1	few	NA	TRBJ2-7	TGTGCCAGCAGTGGACAGATGCAATCCTACGAGCAGTACTTC	CASSGQMQSYEQYF
TRBV11-3	NA	NA	TRBJ2-5	TGTGCCAGCAGCTTAGGTCCCGGAGAGACCCAGTACTTC	CASSLGPGETQYF
TRBV5-1	NA	TRBD1	TRBJ2-7	TGCGCCAGCAGACGGACAGGGGTGGAGCAGTACTTC	CASRRTGVEQYF
TRBV5-1	few	NA	TRBJ1-5	TGCGCCAGCAGCTTGGGCGATGTTCAGGGGCCCCAGCATTTT	CASSLGDVQGPQHF
TRBV13	NA	TRBD2	TRBJ2-1	TGTGCCAGCAGCCTTACTAGCGGGAGCGATGAGCAGTTCTTC	CASSLTSGSDEQFF
TRBV5-1	NA	TRBD2	TRBJ2-2	TGCGCCAGCAGCGTTAGCGGGAGGCACACCGGGGAGCTGTTTTTT	CASSVSGRHTGELFF
TRBV29-1	NA	TRBD1	TRBJ1-4	TGCAGCGTCGTTAAGGACAGGAATAATGAAAAACTGTTTTTT	CSVVKDRNNEKLFF
TRBV7-2	NA	NA	TRBJ2-5	TGTGCCAGCAGCTTGGGACACGACCAAGAGACCCAGTACTTC	CASSLGHDQETQYF
TRBV2	once	NA	TRBJ2-5	TGTGCCAGCAGCTACGGGACAAACCAAGAGACCCAGTACTTC	CASSYGTNQETQYF
TRBV4-2	NA	NA	TRBJ2-7	TGTGCCAGCAGCCAAGGGGCTAGGGGGCAGTACTTC	CASSQGARGQYF
TRBV6-4	NA	NA	TRBJ2-3	TGTGCCAGCAGTGATTCCCACACAGATACGCAGTATTTT	CASSDSHTDTQYF
TRBV9	NA	NA	TRBJ2-3	TGTGCCAGCAGCGTGGGTAGACTTTCTAGCACAGATACGCAGTATTTT	CASSVGRLSSTDTQYF
TRBV12-5	NA	TRBD2	TRBJ2-2	TGTGCTAGTGGTTTGAATCTAGCGGGACCGACCGGGGAGCTGTTTTTT	CASGLNLAGPTGELFF
TRBV4-3	few	NA	TRBJ1-6	TGCGCCAGCAGCCAAGATCTCGAACAGCTATCGCCCCTCCACTTT	CASSQDLEQLSPLHF